This T cell receptor beta chain was sequenced in a study of T-cell memory formation after mild COVID-19. Study results and caveats: Clones that contracted clustered mainly in CM and EM if CD4+ and in EMRA if CD8+.

A single record per CDR3 protein comes from TCRdb applying MiXCR to the 5' RACE reads. The sample lists roughly 160,000 distinct CDR3 sequences, about 9.9% occurring once. Looked up from germline, CDR1 is KGHDR and CDR2 is SFDVKD. There are 13 residues in the CDR3. V gave up 3 bases and J gave up 8 bases, with 12 bases separating them. In regard to this clonotype: Its antigen is not identified.

This chain uses TRBV24-1 with TRBJ1-1; no reliable D call. Sequencing was performed on PBMCs or a T cell subset sorted from them (not recorded which). The source is a man in his late teens or twenties who had mild COVID-19 (a few samples of this study predate the infection). Cell type and time point are not known. The CDR3: CATSDVGREEAFF. CDR3 DNA: TGTGCCACCAGTGATGTCGGACGGGAAGAAGCTTTCTTT.